The rows below give T cell receptor beta chains drawn from one sample of a study of regulatory T cells in long-lasting Graves disease. TCRdb recomputed calls from the multiplex PCR reads with MiXCR, one row per CDR3 protein. The sample contains 450,000 to 500,000 distinct CDR3 sequences, roughly 17% of which appear only once. These data were likewise used in another study, on T cells in Graves' hyperthyroidism and ophthalmopathy.

The specimen was peripheral blood mononuclear cells (PBMCs), collected at new diagnosis, from a patient treated with antithyroid drugs. Source of these receptors: a man aged 35 to 55 with Graves disease. Both conserved end residues are part of each CDR3. D genes are given only for firm matches. Some rows mark clone size as missing; the rest say once, few, many or name a class of expanded clone.

J gene,D gene,V gene,clone size,CDR3 DNA,CDR3 protein
TRBJ2-7,TRBD1,TRBV5-1,many,TGCGCCAGCAGCTCCGGGACAGCTCTCTACGAGCAGTACTTC,CASSSGTALYEQYF
TRBJ2-5,TRBD2,TRBV15,-,TGTGCCACCAGCAGCCCCGGAGCGGGGAGAGAGACCCAGTACTTC,CATSSPGAGRETQYF
TRBJ2-3,TRBD2,TRBV2,many,TGTGCCAGCGGCAAGGCGGGACTAGCTTCCCCAGATACGCAGTATTTT,CASGKAGLASPDTQYF
TRBJ2-6,TRBD2,TRBV24-1,once,TGTGCCACCAGTGATCCTGCGCGGGGGGTCCTGACTTTC,CATSDPARGVLTF
TRBJ2-4,-,TRBV20-1,many,TGCAGTGCTAGAGATCGGCTAGCAGAGACAGGAGACATTCAGTACTTC,CSARDRLAETGDIQYF
TRBJ1-1,-,TRBV5-1,many,TGCGCCAGCAGCTTGGCAGGAAATGCTTTCTTT,CASSLAGNAFF
TRBJ1-2,-,TRBV30,-,TGTGCCTGGAGCTATGACAGACTATATGGCTACACCTTC,CAWSYDRLYGYTF
TRBJ1-2,-,TRBV7-2,many,TGTGCCAGCAGCGATGGGGGGCCCTATGGCTACACCTTC,CASSDGGPYGYTF
TRBJ2-1,TRBD2,TRBV7-2,many,TGTGCCAGCAGCCTCGCCGGGACTAGCGGGAATGAGCAGTTCTTC,CASSLAGTSGNEQFF
TRBJ2-3,TRBD2,TRBV20-1,few,TGCAGTGCTAGGAGAACCTTAGGACTAGCGGGAGCAGATACGCAGTATTTT,CSARRTLGLAGADTQYF
TRBJ2-7,-,TRBV5-1,many,TGCGCCAGCAGCTTTAGAGGGGATAAGGCCTACGAGCAGTACTTC,CASSFRGDKAYEQYF
TRBJ2-2,-,TRBV15,-,TGTGCCAGCAGCACCCGGGACCCTTACACCGGGGAGCTGTTTTTT,CASSTRDPYTGELFF
TRBJ2-6,TRBD1,TRBV5-1,-,TGCGCCAGCAGCCGGGGACAGAGCTCTGGGGCCAACGTCCTGACTTTC,CASSRGQSSGANVLTF
TRBJ2-7,-,TRBV20-1,few,TGCAGTGCTAGAGGACAATTGCTCCTCGAGCAGTACTTC,CSARGQLLLEQYF
TRBJ2-3,-,TRBV13,many,TGTGCCAGCAGCCGTACCCGCCGCGCTAGCGGCACAGATACGCAGTATTTT,CASSRTRRASGTDTQYF
TRBJ1-4,TRBD1,TRBV5-1,-,TGCGCCAGCAGCTCGAGACCAGGGGGAGGCAATGAAAAACTGTTTTTT,CASSSRPGGGNEKLFF
TRBJ2-7,-,TRBV28,few,TGTGCCAGCAGTTTAAGGCGAGCGATATCCTACGAGCAGTACTTC,CASSLRRAISYEQYF
TRBJ2-5,-,TRBV3-1,many,TGTGCCAGCAGCCAAGGCGAGCATCTCAGAGAGACCCAGTACTTC,CASSQGEHLRETQYF
TRBJ2-3,-,TRBV2,many,TGTGCCAGCAGGGGGTGGGGGAGGCCCGCAGATACGCAGTATTTT,CASRGWGRPADTQYF
TRBJ2-5,-,TRBV7-8,-,TGTGCCAGCAGCTTATCTGCAGGGAGGCAGACCCAGTACTTC,CASSLSAGRQTQYF
TRBJ2-1,TRBD1,TRBV5-4,-,TGTGCCAGCAGCGGTCGACAGGGGACACGCGATGAGCAGTTCTTC,CASSGRQGTRDEQFF
TRBJ1-1,-,TRBV7-2,many,TGTGCCAGCGAACCGGGTGTCTGGACCGAAGTAACAGGAGAAGCTTTCTTT,CASEPGVWTEVTGEAFF
TRBJ2-4,-,TRBV27,many,TGTGCCAGCAGTTTATCCCCGCGAGAAATGGGGGCCAAAAACATTCAGTACTTC,CASSLSPREMGAKNIQYF
TRBJ2-7,-,TRBV30,once,TGTGCCTGGAATACTGGCAGTACCTACGAGCAGTACTTC,CAWNTGSTYEQYF
TRBJ1-5,-,TRBV6-1,-,TGTGCCAGCAGCCGAGGGACGGTGAATCAGCCCCAGCATTTT,CASSRGTVNQPQHF
TRBJ1-1,-,TRBV5-1,few,TGCGCCAGCAGCTTGCTCTGGAGTATGAACACTGAAGCTTTCTTT,CASSLLWSMNTEAFF
TRBJ1-1,TRBD1,TRBV5-1,many,TGCGCCAGCAGCCCCCTCGGGACAGAAAGTATGAACACTGAAGCTTTCTTT,CASSPLGTESMNTEAFF
TRBJ2-2,-,TRBV4-1,few,TGCGCCAGCAGCCAAGAGGGGGAACCCAACACCGGGGAGCTGTTTTTT,CASSQEGEPNTGELFF
TRBJ1-1,TRBD1,TRBV3-1,few,TGTGCCAGCAGGTCGACAGGGGGGACTGAAGCTTTCTTT,CASRSTGGTEAFF
TRBJ1-5,-,TRBV2,-,TGTGCCAGCAGTGCCAGGGGTGGTCGCAGCAATCAGCCCCAGCATTTT,CASSARGGRSNQPQHF
TRBJ1-2,-,TRBV10-3,-,TGTGCCATCTCTCTGGACCGCACTAACTATGGCTACACCTTC,CAISLDRTNYGYTF
TRBJ1-1,-,TRBV3-1,many,TGTGCCAGCAGCCAAGAGGGAGGCGTACGCACTGAAGCTTTCTTT,CASSQEGGVRTEAFF
TRBJ2-7,TRBD2,TRBV9,few,TGTGCCAGCAGCGTAGGGGCTGTAGCGGGAGAATACGAGCAGTACTTC,CASSVGAVAGEYEQYF
TRBJ2-1,TRBD1,TRBV24-1,many,TGTGCCACCAGTGATTTTACAGGGGGTAAGAATGAGCAGTTCTTC,CATSDFTGGKNEQFF
TRBJ1-1,-,TRBV27,many,TGTGCCAGCAGTCCCAATACAGTGAACACTGAAGCTTTCTTT,CASSPNTVNTEAFF
TRBJ2-2,-,TRBV7-2,-,TGTGCCAGCAGCTTAGCAGGGATCGAGGAGCTGTTTTTT,CASSLAGIEELFF
TRBJ2-1,TRBD2,TRBV13,many,TGTGCCAGCAGCCCCACTAGCGGGGGTGAGCAGTTCTTC,CASSPTSGGEQFF
TRBJ1-2,TRBD1,TRBV10-3,-,TGTGCCATCAAAGGACAGGGAGCGGGCTATGGCTACACCTTC,CAIKGQGAGYGYTF
TRBJ2-3,TRBD2,TRBV11-2,few,TGTGCCAGCAGCCCCCCCGGCGGGAGGGGCTCAGATACGCAGTATTTT,CASSPPGGRGSDTQYF
TRBJ2-6,-,TRBV12-3/TRBV12-4,few,TGTGCCAGCAGCTACGACGATTCTGGGGCCAACGTCCTGACTTTC,CASSYDDSGANVLTF
TRBJ2-6,TRBD1,TRBV5-1,-,TGCGCCAGCAGCTATCGGACAGGGGAGGCATCTGGGGCCAACGTCCTGACTTTC,CASSYRTGEASGANVLTF
TRBJ2-3,TRBD2,TRBV11-3,many,TGTGCCAGCAACCAAAGGGAGGGTTCAACAGATACGCAGTATTTT,CASNQREGSTDTQYF
TRBJ2-7,-,TRBV2,-,TGTGCCAGCAGTGAAGTGCATCACGAGCAGTACTTC,CASSEVHHEQYF
TRBJ2-3,TRBD2,TRBV2,many,TGTGCCATCTGGACTAGCGGGAGTACGGAGTTGGATACGCAGTATTTT,CAIWTSGSTELDTQYF